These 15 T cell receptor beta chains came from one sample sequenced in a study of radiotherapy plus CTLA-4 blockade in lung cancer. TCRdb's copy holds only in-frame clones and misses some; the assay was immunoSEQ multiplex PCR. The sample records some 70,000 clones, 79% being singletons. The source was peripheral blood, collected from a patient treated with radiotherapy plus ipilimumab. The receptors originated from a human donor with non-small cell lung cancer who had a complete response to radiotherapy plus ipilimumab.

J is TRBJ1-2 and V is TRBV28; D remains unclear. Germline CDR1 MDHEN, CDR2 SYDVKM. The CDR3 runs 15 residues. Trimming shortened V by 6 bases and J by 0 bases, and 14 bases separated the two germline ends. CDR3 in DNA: TGTGCCAGCAGCCTCTCCGGAGTTACTAACTATGGCTACACCTTC. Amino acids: CASSLSGVTNYGYTF.

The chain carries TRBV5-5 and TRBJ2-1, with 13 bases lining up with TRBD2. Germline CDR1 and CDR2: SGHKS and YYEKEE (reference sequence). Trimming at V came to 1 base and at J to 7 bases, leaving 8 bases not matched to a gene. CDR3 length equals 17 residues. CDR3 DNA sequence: TGTGCCAGCAGCTTGCTCGCGGGACTAGCGGGACTGAATGAGCAGTTCTTC. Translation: CASSLLAGLAGLNEQFF.

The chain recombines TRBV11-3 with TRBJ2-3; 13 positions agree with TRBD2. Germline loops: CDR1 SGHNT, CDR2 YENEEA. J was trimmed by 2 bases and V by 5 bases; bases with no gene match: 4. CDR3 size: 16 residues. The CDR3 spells CASSALAGGPTDTQYF. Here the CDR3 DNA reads TGTGCCAGCAGCGCACTAGCGGGAGGGCCCACAGATACGCAGTATTTT.

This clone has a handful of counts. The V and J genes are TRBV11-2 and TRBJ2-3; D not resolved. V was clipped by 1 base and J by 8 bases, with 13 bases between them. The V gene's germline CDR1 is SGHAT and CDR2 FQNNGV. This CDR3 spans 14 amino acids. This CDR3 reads CASSLVPPPGTQYF. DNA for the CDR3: TGTGCCAGCAGCTTAGTGCCCCCACCGGGTACGCAGTATTTT.

CDR3 region: CASRSPGLMHTQYF. In nucleotides, the CDR3 is TGTGCCAGCAGGTCGCCGGGACTAATGCATACGCAGTATTTT. J is TRBJ2-3 and V is TRBV28, with 7 positions matching TRBD2. The CDR3 consists of 14 residues. In germline, CDR1 is MDHEN, CDR2 SYDVKM. The V and J ends lost 6 bases and 7 bases, in that order; junction bases with no gene match: 10.

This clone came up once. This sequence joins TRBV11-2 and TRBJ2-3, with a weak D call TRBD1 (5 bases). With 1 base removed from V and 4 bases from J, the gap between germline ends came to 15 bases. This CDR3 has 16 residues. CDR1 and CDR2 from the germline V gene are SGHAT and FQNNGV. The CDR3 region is CASSLVAGWGADTQYF. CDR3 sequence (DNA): TGTGCCAGCAGCTTAGTGGCAGGTTGGGGCGCAGATACGCAGTATTTT.

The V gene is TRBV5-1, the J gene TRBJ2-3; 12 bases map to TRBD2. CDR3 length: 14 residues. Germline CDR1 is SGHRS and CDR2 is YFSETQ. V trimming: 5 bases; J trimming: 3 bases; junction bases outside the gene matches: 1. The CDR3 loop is CASRLAGGTDTQYF. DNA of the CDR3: TGCGCCAGCAGACTAGCGGGAGGTACAGATACGCAGTATTTT.

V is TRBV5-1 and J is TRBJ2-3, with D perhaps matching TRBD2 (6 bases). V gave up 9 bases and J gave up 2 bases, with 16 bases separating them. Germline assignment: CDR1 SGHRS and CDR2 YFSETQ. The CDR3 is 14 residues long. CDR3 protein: CATSSGLVTDTQYF. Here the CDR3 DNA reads TGCGCCACCTCGAGCGGGCTCGTCACAGATACGCAGTATTTT. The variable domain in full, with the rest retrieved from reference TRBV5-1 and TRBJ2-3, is KAGVTQTPRYLIKTRGQQVTLSCSPISGHRSVSWYQQTPGQGLQFLFEYFSETQRNKGNFPGRFSGRQFSNSRSEMNVSTLELGDSALYLCATSSGLVTDTQYFGPGTRLTVL.

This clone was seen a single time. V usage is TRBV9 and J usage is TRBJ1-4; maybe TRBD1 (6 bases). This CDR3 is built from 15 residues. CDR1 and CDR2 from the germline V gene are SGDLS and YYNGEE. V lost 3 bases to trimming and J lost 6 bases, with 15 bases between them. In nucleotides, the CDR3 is TGTGCCAGCAGCGGCGACTCTGAGGGGGATGAAAAACTGTTTTTT. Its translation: CASSGDSEGDEKLFF.

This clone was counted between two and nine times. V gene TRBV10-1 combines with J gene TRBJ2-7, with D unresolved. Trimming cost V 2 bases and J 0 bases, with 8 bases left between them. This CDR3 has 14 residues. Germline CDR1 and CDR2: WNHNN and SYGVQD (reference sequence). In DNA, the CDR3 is TGCGCCAGCAGTGAGGCCCCGGTCTCCTACGAGCAGTACTTC. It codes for CASSEAPVSYEQYF.

The CDR3 reads CASSDGTGRAKNIQYF. As DNA, the CDR3 is TGTGCCAGCAGTGATGGGACAGGGAGGGCCAAAAACATTCAGTACTTC. The rearrangement uses TRBV6-1 and TRBJ2-4; 9 bases line up with TRBD1. V trimming: 3 bases; J trimming: 1 base; junction bases outside the gene matches: 4. Germline V CDR1 and CDR2: MNHNS, SASEGT. CDR3 length equals 16 residues.

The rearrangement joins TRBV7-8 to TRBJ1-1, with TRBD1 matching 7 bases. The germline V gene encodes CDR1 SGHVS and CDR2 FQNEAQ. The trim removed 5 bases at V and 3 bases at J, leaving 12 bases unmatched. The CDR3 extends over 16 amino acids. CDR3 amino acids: CASSPRQGGLDTEAFF. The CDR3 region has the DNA TGTGCCAGCAGCCCTCGACAGGGCGGGTTGGACACTGAAGCTTTCTTT.

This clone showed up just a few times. The CDR3: CASTGGLAGGPPSTDTQYF. In nucleotides, the CDR3 is TGTGCCAGTACTGGGGGACTAGCGGGAGGACCACCTAGCACAGATACGCAGTATTTT. V and J are TRBV19 and TRBJ2-3; 15 bases fit TRBD2. Germline V CDR1 and CDR2: LNHDA, SQIVND (reference sequence). This CDR3 is built from 19 residues. V gave up 7 bases and J gave up 0 bases; unmatched junction bases: 11.

The CDR3 sequence: CASSPSLGPYEQYV. As DNA, the CDR3 is TGTGCCAGCTCACCATCCCTGGGTCCCTACGAGCAGTACGTC. The J gene is TRBJ2-7, the V gene TRBV18; D gene uncertain. The germline gives CDR1 KGHSH, CDR2 LQKENI. This CDR3 region has 14 residues. V lost 2 bases to trimming and J lost 2 bases, with 10 bases between them.

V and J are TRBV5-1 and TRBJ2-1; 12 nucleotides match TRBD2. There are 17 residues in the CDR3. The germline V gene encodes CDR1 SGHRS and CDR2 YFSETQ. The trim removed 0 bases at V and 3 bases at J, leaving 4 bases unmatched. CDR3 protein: CASSLAVTSGGYNEQFF. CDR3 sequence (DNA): TGCGCCAGCAGCTTGGCCGTGACTAGCGGGGGCTACAATGAGCAGTTCTTC.